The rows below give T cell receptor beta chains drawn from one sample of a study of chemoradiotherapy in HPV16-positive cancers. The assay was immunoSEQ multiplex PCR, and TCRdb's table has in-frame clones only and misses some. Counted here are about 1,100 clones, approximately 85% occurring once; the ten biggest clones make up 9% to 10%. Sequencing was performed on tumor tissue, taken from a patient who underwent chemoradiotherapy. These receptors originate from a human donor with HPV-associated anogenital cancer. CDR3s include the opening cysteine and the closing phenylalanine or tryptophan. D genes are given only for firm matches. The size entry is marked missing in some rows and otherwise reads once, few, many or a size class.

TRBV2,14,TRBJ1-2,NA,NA,CASRPSGTEYGYTF,TGTGCCAGCAGGCCCTCCGGGACGGAATATGGCTACACCTTC
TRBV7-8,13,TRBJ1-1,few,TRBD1,CASSAGTGGSAFF,TGTGCCAGCAGCGCCGGGACAGGGGGATCGGCTTTCTTT
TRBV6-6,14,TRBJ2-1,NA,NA,CASEGPNSYNEQFF,TGTGCCAGCGAAGGGCCTAACTCCTACAATGAGCAGTTCTTC
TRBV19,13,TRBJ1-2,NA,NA,CASSITRQTPYTF,TGTGCCAGTAGTATAACCCGACAGACGCCTTACACCTTC
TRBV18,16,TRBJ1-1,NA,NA,CASSPNKGNLNTEAFF,TGTGCCAGCTCACCGAATAAGGGGAATTTGAACACTGAAGCTTTCTTT
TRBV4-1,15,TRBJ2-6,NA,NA,CASSQGRNRANVLTF,TGCGCCAGCAGCCAAGGGCGCAATCGAGCCAACGTCCTGACTTTC
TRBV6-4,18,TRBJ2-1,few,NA,CASSDSKKGDSGYNEQFF,TGTGCCAGCAGTGACTCGAAAAAGGGGGATAGCGGATACAATGAGCAGTTCTTC
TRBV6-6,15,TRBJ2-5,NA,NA,CASSYSVGLQETQYF,TGTGCCAGCAGTTACTCGGTGGGGCTCCAAGAGACCCAGTACTTC
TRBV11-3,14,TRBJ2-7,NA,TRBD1,CASSFGTGAYEQYF,TGTGCCAGCAGCTTCGGGACAGGGGCCTACGAGCAGTACTTC
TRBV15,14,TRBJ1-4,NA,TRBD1,CATSNNRDREKLFF,TGTGCCACCAGCAATAATCGGGACAGAGAAAAACTGTTTTTT